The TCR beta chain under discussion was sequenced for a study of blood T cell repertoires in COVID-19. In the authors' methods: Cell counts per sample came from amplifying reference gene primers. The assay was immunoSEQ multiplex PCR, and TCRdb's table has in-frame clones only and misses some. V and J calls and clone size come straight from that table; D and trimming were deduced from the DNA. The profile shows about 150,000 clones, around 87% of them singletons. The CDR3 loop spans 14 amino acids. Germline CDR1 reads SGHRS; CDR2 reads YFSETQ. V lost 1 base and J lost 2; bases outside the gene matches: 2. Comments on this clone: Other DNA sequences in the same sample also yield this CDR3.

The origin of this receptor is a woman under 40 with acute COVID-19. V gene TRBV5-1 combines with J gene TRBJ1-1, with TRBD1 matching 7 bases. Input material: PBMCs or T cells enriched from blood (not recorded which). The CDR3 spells CASSLQGGNTEAFF. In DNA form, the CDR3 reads TGCGCCAGCAGCTTGCAGGGGGGCAACACTGAAGCTTTCTTT.